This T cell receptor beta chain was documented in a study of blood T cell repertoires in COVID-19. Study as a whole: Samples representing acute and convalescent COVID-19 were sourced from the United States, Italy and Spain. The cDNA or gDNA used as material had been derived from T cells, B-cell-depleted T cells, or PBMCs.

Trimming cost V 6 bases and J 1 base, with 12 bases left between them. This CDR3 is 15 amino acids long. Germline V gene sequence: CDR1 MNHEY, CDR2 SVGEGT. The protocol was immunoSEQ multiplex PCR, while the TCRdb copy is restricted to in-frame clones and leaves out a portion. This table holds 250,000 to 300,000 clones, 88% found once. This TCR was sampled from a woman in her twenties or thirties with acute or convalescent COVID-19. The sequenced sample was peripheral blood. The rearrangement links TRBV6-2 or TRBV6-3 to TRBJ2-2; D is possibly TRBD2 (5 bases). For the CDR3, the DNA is TGTGCCAGCAGCCAGGACTTTTTGAACACCGGGGAGCTGTTTTTT. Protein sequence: CASSQDFLNTGELFF.